This T cell receptor (beta chain) was sequenced for a study of T cells in Graves' hyperthyroidism and ophthalmopathy. Unmatched junction bases numbered 9, after V lost 5 bases and J lost 4 bases. The germline V gene has CDR1 SGHAT and CDR2 FQNNGV. The CDR3 contains 15 residues. On this clonotype itself: What it recognizes is unknown.

RNA transcripts served as the template for amplifying TCR beta CDR3 regions. First-round RT-PCR with HTBI primers amplified the TCR CDR3 region. TCRdb itself ran the multiplex PCR reads through MiXCR, one entry per CDR3 protein. The table has 600,000 to 700,000 distinct CDR3 sequences, about 14% seen once; the top ten hold 4% to 5.5%. Study-wide results and limits: The blood repertoire included most of the expanded thyroid clonotypes above 0.001.

Duration under 3 months, a NOSPECS grade of at least 4, and a Clinical Activity Score of at least 3 characterized the ophthalmopathy patients. Diagnosing involved the use of clinical symptoms, serum thyroxine and TRAb, thyroid ultrasound and orbital computed tomography. This clonotype was sampled from a woman aged 40 to 49 with Graves' ophthalmopathy. Sequencing was performed on blood. The V and J genes are TRBV11-2 and TRBJ2-5; 8 positions match TRBD1. The DNA of the CDR3 is TGTGCCAGCAGCAGAAGGACAGGGTCCACAGAGACCCAGTACTTC. It codes for CASSRRTGSTETQYF.